These 5 T cell receptor beta chains originate from one sample sequenced in a study of blood T cell repertoires in COVID-19. Assay: immunoSEQ multiplex PCR; the TCRdb copy retains only in-frame clones and omits some. This table holds more than 300,000 clones, 80% to 90% found once. The sequencing input was peripheral blood. These receptors came from a woman aged 30 to 39 with COVID-19, enrolled during active disease.

This chain uses TRBV5-1 with TRBJ2-3; 8 nucleotides align to TRBD2. CDR1 and CDR2 (germline): SGHRS, YFSETQ. This CDR3 region has 17 residues. Unmatched junction bases numbered 9, after V lost 2 bases and J lost 1 base. The CDR3 loop is CASSLTSGLKGTDTQYF. The DNA for the CDR3 is TGCGCCAGCAGCTTAACTAGCGGTCTCAAGGGCACAGATACGCAGTATTTT.

This clone appeared a few times. Other DNA sequences from this sample encode an identical CDR3 as well. This chain uses TRBV4-3 with TRBJ2-7; 7 bases are a match to TRBD1. This CDR3 contains 14 residues. V lost 1 base and J lost 2; bases outside the gene matches: 2. Germline CDR1 reads LGHNA; CDR2 reads YSLEER. This chain's CDR3 is CASSQGQGTYEQYF. The CDR3, as DNA: TGCGCCAGCAGCCAAGGACAGGGCACCTACGAGCAGTACTTC.

This rearrangement joins TRBV28 to TRBJ1-5; no reliable D call. The CDR3 totals 13 residues. Trimming took off 2 bases at V and 7 bases at J, with 9 bases between the two ends. The germline V gene encodes CDR1 MDHEN and CDR2 SYDVKM. CDR3 DNA sequence: TGTGCCAGCAGTTTACTTGGCGGACAGCCCCAGCATTTT. Translated, it gives CASSLLGGQPQHF.

This clone was found once. The V call is TRBV5-5, the J call TRBJ1-2, with a tentative D call TRBD1 (5 bases). The CDR3 has 15 amino acids. Germline V lookup: CDR1 SGHKS, CDR2 YYEKEE (reference sequence). V was pared by 1 base and J by 11 bases, with 21 bases between. CDR3 loop: CASSLIRDSPLGYTF. As DNA, the CDR3 is TGTGCCAGCAGCTTGATACGTGACAGTCCCCTGGGATACACCTTC.

This chain joins TRBV6-5 and TRBJ1-3, with 9 bases fitting TRBD1. Losses at the gene ends were 6 bases for V and 3 bases for J; bases not matched to a gene: 6. The CDR3 length is 15 residues. Germline-derived CDR1 and CDR2 are MNHEY and SVGAGI. The CDR3 is CASRPGQGVGNTIYF. The CDR3 DNA is TGTGCCAGCAGACCGGGACAGGGTGTTGGAAACACCATATATTTT.